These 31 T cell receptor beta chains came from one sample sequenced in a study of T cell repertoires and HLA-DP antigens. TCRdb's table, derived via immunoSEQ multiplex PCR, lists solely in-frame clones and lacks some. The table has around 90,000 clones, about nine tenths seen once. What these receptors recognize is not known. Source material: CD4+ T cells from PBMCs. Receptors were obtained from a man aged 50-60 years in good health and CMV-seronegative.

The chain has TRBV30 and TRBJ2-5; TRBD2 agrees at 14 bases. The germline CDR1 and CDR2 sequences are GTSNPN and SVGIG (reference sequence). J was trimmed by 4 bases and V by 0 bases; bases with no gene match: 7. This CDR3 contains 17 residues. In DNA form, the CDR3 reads TGTGCCTGGAGTGTAACCCGGACTAGCGGGGGGACAGAGACCCAGTACTTC. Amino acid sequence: CAWSVTRTSGGTETQYF. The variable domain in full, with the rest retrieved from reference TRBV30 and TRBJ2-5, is SQTIHQWPATLVQPVGSPLSLECTVEGTSNPNLYWYRQAAGRGLQLLFYSVGIGQISSEVPQNLSASRPQDRQFILSSKKLLLSDSGFYLCAWSVTRTSGGTETQYFGPGTRLLVL.

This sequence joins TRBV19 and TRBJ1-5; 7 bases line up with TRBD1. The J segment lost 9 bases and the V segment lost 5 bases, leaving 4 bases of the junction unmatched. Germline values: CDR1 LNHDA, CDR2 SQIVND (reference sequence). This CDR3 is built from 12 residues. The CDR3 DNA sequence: TGTGCCAGTAGTGCAGGGGGGCGGCCCCAGCATTTT. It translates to CASSAGGRPQHF.

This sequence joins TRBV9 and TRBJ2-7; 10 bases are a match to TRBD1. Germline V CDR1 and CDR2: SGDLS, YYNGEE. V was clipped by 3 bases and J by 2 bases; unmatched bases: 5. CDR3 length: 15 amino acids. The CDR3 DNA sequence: TGTGCCAGCAGCGCCCGGGACAGGGGCCCCTACGAGCAGTACTTC. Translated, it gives CASSARDRGPYEQYF.

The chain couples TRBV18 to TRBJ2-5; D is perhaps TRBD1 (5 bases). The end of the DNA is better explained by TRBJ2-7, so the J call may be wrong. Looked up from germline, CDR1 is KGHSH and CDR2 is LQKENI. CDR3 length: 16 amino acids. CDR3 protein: CASSPMDTIGYDEQYF. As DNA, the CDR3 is TGTGCCAGCTCACCCATGGACACTATCGGGTATGACGAGCAGTACTTC.

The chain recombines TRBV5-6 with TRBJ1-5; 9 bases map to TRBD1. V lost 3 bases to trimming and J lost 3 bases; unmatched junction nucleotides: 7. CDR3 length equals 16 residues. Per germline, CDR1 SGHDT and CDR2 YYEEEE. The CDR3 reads CASSWGGTGFNQPQHF. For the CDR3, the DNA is TGTGCCAGCAGCTGGGGAGGGACAGGGTTCAATCAGCCCCAGCATTTT.

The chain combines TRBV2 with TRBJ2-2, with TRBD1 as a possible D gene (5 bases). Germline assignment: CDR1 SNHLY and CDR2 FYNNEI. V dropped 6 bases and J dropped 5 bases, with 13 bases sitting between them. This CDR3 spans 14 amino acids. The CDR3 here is CASRQGADTGELFF. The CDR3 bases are TGTGCCAGCAGACAAGGGGCGGATACCGGGGAGCTGTTTTTT.

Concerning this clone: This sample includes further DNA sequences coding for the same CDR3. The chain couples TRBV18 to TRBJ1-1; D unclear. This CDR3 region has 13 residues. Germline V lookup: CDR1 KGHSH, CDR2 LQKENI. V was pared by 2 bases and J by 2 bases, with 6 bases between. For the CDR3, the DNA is TGTGCCAGCTCACCATCATTAAACACTGAAGCTTTCTTT. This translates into CASSPSLNTEAFF. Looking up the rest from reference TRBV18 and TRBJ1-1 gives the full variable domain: NAGVMQNPRHLVRRRGQEARLRCSPMKGHSHVYWYRQLPEEGLKFMVYLQKENIIDESGMPKERFSAEFPKEGPSILRIQQVVRGDSAAYFCASSPSLNTEAFFGQGTRLTVV.

This CDR3 is CASSLGAEQETQYF. CDR3 coding DNA: TGCGCCAGCAGCTTGGGGGCGGAACAAGAGACCCAGTACTTC. V is TRBV5-1 and J is TRBJ2-5; D remains unclear. V lost 0 bases, J lost 2 bases, and 8 bases lay in between. Germline CDR1 reads SGHRS; CDR2 reads YFSETQ. This CDR3 is 14 amino acids long.

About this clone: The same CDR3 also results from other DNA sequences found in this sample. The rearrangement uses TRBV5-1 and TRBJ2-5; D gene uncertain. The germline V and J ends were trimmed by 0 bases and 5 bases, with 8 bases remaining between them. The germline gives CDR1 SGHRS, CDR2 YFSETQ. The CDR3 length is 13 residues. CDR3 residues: CASSLVGQETQYF. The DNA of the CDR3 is TGCGCCAGCAGCTTGGTGGGCCAGGAGACCCAGTACTTC.

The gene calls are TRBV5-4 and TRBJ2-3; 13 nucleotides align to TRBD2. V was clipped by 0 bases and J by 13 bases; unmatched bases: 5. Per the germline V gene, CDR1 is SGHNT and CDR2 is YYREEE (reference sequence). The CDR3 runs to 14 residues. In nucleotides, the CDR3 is TGTGCCAGCAGCTTGGGGACTAGCGGGAGTGAGAAGTATTTT. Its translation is CASSLGTSGSEKYF.

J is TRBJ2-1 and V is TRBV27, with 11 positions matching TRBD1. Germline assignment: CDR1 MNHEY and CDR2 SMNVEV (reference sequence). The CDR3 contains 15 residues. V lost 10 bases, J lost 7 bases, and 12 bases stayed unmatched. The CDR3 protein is CATLLGQGAGNEQFF. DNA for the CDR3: TGTGCCACCCTTCTCGGACAGGGGGCGGGGAATGAGCAGTTCTTC.

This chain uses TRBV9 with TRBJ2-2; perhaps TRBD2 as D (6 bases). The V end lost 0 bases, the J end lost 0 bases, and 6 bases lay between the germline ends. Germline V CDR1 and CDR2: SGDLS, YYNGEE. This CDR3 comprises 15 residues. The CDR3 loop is CASSVVAANTGELFF. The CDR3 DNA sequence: TGTGCCAGCAGCGTAGTAGCGGCGAACACCGGGGAGCTGTTTTTT.

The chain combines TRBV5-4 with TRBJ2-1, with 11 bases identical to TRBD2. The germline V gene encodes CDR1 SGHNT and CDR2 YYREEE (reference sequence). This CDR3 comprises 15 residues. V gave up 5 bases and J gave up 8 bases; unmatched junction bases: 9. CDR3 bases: TGTGCCAGCAGGGCTAGCGGGGGGCACCAAGATGAGCAGTTCTTC. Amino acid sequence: CASRASGGHQDEQFF.

Here the CDR3 DNA reads TGTGCCAGCACCCACATTTGGGGGGCCGGGGGTTCACCCCTCCACTTT. This encodes CASTHIWGAGGSPLHF. The chain joins TRBV27 to TRBJ1-6; possibly TRBD1 for D (6 bases). Trimming left V 7 bases short and J 9 bases short, with 22 bases between. The CDR3 is 16 amino acids. CDR1 is MNHEY, CDR2 SMNVEV, per germline (reference sequence).

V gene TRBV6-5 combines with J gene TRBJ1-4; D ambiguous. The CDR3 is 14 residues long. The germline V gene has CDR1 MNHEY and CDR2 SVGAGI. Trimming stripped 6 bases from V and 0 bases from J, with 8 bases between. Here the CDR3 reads CASRDLATNEKLFF. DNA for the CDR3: TGTGCCAGCAGAGACCTTGCAACTAATGAAAAACTGTTTTTT.

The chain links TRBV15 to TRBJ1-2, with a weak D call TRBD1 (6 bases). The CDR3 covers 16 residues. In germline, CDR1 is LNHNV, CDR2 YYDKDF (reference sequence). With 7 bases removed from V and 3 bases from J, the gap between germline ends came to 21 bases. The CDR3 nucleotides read TGTGCCACCACCTTTGATCGGGGGGCACTATACTATGGCTACACCTTC. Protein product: CATTFDRGALYYGYTF.

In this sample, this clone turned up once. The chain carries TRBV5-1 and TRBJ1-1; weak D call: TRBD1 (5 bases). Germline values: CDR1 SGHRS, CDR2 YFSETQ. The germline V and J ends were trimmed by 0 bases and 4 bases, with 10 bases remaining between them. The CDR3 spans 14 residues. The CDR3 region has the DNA TGCGCCAGCAGCTTGGGAGGGGTGGCCACTGAAGCTTTCTTT. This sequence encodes CASSLGGVATEAFF. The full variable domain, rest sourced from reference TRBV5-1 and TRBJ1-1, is KAGVTQTPRYLIKTRGQQVTLSCSPISGHRSVSWYQQTPGQGLQFLFEYFSETQRNKGNFPGRFSGRQFSNSRSEMNVSTLELGDSALYLCASSLGGVATEAFFGQGTRLTVV.

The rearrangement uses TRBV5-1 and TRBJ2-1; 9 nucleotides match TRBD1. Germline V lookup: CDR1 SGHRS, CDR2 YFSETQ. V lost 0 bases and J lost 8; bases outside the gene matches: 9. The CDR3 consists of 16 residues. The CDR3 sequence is CASSLVGTGKRDEQFF. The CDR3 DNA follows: TGCGCCAGCAGCTTGGTAGGGACAGGGAAAAGGGATGAGCAGTTCTTC. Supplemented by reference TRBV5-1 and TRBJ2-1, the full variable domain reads KAGVTQTPRYLIKTRGQQVTLSCSPISGHRSVSWYQQTPGQGLQFLFEYFSETQRNKGNFPGRFSGRQFSNSRSEMNVSTLELGDSALYLCASSLVGTGKRDEQFFGPGTRLTVL.

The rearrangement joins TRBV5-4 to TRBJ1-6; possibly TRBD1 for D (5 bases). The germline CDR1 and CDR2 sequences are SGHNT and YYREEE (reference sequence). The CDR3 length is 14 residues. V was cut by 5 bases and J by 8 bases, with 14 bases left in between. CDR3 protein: CASRPGTEDSPLHF. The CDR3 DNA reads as TGTGCCAGCAGACCCGGGACGGAGGATTCACCCCTCCACTTT.

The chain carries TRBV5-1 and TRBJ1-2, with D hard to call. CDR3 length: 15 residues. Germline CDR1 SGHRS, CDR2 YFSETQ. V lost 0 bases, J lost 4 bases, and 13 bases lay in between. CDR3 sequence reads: CASSLEPGLGYGYTF. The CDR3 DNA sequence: TGCGCCAGCAGCTTGGAACCCGGACTTGGCTATGGCTACACCTTC.

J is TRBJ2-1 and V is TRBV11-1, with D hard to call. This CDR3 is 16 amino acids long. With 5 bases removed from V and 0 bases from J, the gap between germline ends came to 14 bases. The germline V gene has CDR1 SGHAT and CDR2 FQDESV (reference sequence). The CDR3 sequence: CASSPMAVRSYNEQFF. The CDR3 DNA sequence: TGTGCCAGCAGCCCGATGGCAGTTCGCTCCTACAATGAGCAGTTCTTC. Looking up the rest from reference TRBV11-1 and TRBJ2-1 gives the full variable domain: EAEVAQSPRYKITEKSQAVAFWCDPISGHATLYWYRQILGQGPELLVQFQDESVVDDSQLPKDRFSAERLKGVDSTLKIQPAELGDSAMYLCASSPMAVRSYNEQFFGPGTRLTVL.

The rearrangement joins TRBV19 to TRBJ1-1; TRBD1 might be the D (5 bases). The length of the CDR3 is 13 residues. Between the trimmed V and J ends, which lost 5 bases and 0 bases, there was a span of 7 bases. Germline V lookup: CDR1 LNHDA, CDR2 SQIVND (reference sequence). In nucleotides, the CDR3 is TGTGCCAGTAGTGCCAGGGTGAACACTGAAGCTTTCTTT. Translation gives CASSARVNTEAFF.

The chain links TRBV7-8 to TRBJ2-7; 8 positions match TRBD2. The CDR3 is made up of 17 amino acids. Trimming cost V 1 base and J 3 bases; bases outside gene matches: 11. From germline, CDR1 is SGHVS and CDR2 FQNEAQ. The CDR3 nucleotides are TGTGCCAGCAGCTTAGGACGGCGCGGGAGGACCAACTACGAGCAGTACTTC. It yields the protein CASSLGRRGRTNYEQYF.

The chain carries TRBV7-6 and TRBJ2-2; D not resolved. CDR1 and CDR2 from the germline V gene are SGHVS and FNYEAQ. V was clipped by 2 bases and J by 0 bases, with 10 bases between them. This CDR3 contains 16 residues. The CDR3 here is CASSLISQANTGELFF. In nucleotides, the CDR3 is TGTGCCAGCAGCTTAATCTCCCAGGCGAACACCGGGGAGCTGTTTTTT.

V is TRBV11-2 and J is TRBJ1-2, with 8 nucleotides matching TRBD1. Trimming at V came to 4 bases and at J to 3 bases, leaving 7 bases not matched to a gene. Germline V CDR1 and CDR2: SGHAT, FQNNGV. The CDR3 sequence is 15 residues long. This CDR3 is CASSSGGQGHYGYTF. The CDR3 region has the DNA TGTGCCAGCAGCTCCGGCGGACAGGGACACTATGGCTACACCTTC.

For the CDR3, the DNA is TGTGCCAGCACTGAAACTAGCGGGAGGAGCGAGCAGTACTTC. Its protein product is CASTETSGRSEQYF. The chain has TRBV6-5 and TRBJ2-7; 12 bases line up with TRBD2. The CDR3 consists of 14 residues. The V gene end was trimmed by 7 bases and the J gene end by 6 bases; junction bases not matched to a gene: 7. From germline, CDR1 is MNHEY and CDR2 SVGAGI.

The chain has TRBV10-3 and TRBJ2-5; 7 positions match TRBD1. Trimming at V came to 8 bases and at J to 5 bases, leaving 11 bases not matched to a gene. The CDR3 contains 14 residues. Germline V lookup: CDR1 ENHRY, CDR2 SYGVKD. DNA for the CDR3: TGTGCCATCCGACAGGGAACCCAGGAGGAGACCCAGTACTTC. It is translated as CAIRQGTQEETQYF.

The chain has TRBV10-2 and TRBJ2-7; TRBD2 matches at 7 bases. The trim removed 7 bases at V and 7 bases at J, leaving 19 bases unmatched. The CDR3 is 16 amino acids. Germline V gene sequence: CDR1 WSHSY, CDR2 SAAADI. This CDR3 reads CASTAGWASGGDEQYF. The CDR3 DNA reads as TGCGCCAGCACCGCCGGCTGGGCTAGCGGAGGGGATGAGCAGTACTTC.

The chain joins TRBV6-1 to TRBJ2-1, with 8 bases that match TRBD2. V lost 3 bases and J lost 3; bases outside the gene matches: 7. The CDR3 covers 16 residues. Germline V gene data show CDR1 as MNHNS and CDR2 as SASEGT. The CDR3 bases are TGTGCCAGCAGTGAGGAGGGCGGGGGGTTCTACAATGAGCAGTTCTTC. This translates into CASSEEGGGFYNEQFF.

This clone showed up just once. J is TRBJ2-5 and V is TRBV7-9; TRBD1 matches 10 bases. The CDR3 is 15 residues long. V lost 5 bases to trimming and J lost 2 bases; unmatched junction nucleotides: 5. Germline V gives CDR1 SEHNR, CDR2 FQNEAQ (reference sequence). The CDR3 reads CASSIGQGGQETQYF. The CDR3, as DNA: TGTGCCAGCAGCATAGGACAGGGGGGACAAGAGACCCAGTACTTC.

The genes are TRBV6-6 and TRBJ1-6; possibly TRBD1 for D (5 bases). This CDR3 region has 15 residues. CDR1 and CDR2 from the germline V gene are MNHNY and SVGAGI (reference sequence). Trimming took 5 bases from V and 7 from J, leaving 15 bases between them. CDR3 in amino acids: CASSLLGDGNSPLHF. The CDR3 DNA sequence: TGTGCCAGCAGTCTTCTAGGGGACGGGAATTCACCCCTCCACTTT.